The next 13 T cell receptor beta chains were all read from a single sample in a study of response to subunit inactivated influenza vaccine. TCRdb reprocessed the RT-PCR reads with MiXCR, giving one entry per CDR3 protein. The sample has 550,000 to 800,000 distinct CDR3 sequences, 15% to 19% seen once. The sample consisted of PBMCs from blood, taken about 13 days after vaccination. The receptors stem from a man aged 50 to 60 who received an inactivated influenza vaccine.

The chain recombines TRBV20-1 with TRBJ1-5; no clear D. The CDR3 is 15 residues long. CDR1 and CDR2 from the germline V gene are DFQATT and SNEGSKA (reference sequence). Between the trimmed V and J ends, which lost 5 bases and 0 bases, there was a span of 14 bases. The CDR3 region has the DNA TGCAGTGCTGGCCTGGCAGGAAGTAGCAATCAGCCCCAGCATTTT. This encodes CSAGLAGSSNQPQHF.

This clonotype was observed a few times. This chain uses TRBV29-1 with TRBJ1-2; weak D call: TRBD1 (6 bases). CDR1 is SQVTM, CDR2 ANQGSEA, per germline. Trimming removed 8 bases from V and 4 bases from J, with 14 bases in between. CDR3 length equals 12 residues. As DNA, the CDR3 is TGCAGCTGCGGGGGGGGGCTCTATGGCTACACCTTC. It translates to CSCGGGLYGYTF.

The table lists this clonotype with a few counts. The CDR3 DNA reads TGCGCCAGCAGCGTAGACAGGGGGTTCGATGGCTACACCTTC. Translation: CASSVDRGFDGYTF. The J gene is TRBJ1-2, the V gene TRBV5-1; 9 nucleotides line up with TRBD1. Losses at the gene ends were 4 bases for V and 6 bases for J; bases not matched to a gene: 7. From germline, CDR1 is SGHRS and CDR2 YFSETQ. The CDR3 is 14 amino acids.

This clonotype showed up just a few times. Sequence at one end of the junction differs from germline and may be a read error. V gene TRBV7-2 combines with J gene TRBJ2-4; tentative D call: TRBD2 (5 bases). Germline-derived CDR1 and CDR2 are SGHTA and FQGNSA. The CDR3 has 11 amino acids. This chain's CDR3 is CASSFSGLRSF. The CDR3 DNA is TGTGCCAGCAGCTTTTCAGGACTCCGTTCCTTC.

This clonotype was recorded at least ten times. J is TRBJ2-1 and V is TRBV7-9, with D perhaps TRBD2 (6 bases). V lost 7 bases, J lost 5 bases, and 18 bases lay in between. Looked up from germline, CDR1 is SEHNR and CDR2 is FQNEAQ (reference sequence). The CDR3 is 15 amino acids. CDR3: CASTQYGRNNNEQFF. The CDR3 region has the DNA TGTGCCAGCACCCAGTACGGGAGAAACAACAATGAGCAGTTCTTC.

This clonotype has only a few counts. The chain uses TRBV5-4 and TRBJ2-2; 7 bases map to TRBD1. There are 16 residues in the CDR3. The junction had 10 bases not matched to a gene; V was cut back by 4 bases and J by 4 bases. Germline assignment: CDR1 SGHNT and CDR2 YYREEE (reference sequence). CDR3: CASSPSRTGPTGELFF. Written as DNA, the CDR3 is TGTGCCAGCAGCCCTAGCCGGACAGGACCCACCGGGGAGCTGTTTTTT. The full variable domain, completed using reference TRBV5-4 and TRBJ2-2, is ETGVTQSPTHLIKTRGQQVTLRCSSQSGHNTVSWYQQALGQGPQFIFQYYREEENGRGNFPPRFSGLQFPNYSSELNVNALELDDSALYLCASSPSRTGPTGELFFGEGSRLTVL.

This clonotype was counted only a few times. The chain carries TRBV7-2 and TRBJ2-7, with 7 positions matching TRBD1. CDR3 size: 15 residues. Trimming cost V 5 bases and J 0 bases; bases outside gene matches: 7. The germline V gene encodes CDR1 SGHTA and CDR2 FQGNSA. The CDR3 sequence: CASSLQTGNSYEQYF. DNA for the CDR3: TGTGCCAGCAGCCTACAGACAGGGAACTCCTACGAGCAGTACTTC.

This clonotype was seen a handful of times. The gene calls are TRBV6-1 and TRBJ2-1; 8 bases map to TRBD2. From germline, CDR1 is MNHNS and CDR2 SASEGT. CDR3 length equals 15 residues. Unmatched junction bases numbered 7, after V lost 6 bases and J lost 3 bases. The CDR3 reads CASRHGGAFYNEQFF. The CDR3 DNA reads TGTGCCAGCAGGCACGGGGGGGCTTTCTACAATGAGCAGTTCTTC.

This clonotype was picked up a small number of times. V is TRBV18 and J is TRBJ2-5, with a possible D match to TRBD2 (5 bases). Germline V gives CDR1 KGHSH, CDR2 LQKENI. V was trimmed by 1 base and J by 1 base, leaving 7 bases between them. The length of the CDR3 is 14 residues. The CDR3 DNA is TGTGCCAGCTCACCACTCGGGATCCAAGAGACCCAGTACTTC. This translates into CASSPLGIQETQYF.

The gene calls are TRBV5-1 and TRBJ2-3; 7 bases line up with TRBD2. The CDR3 runs to 15 residues. J gave up 3 bases and V 8 bases, and 12 bases lay outside the gene matches. Germline-derived CDR1 and CDR2 are SGHRS and YFSETQ. The chain's CDR3 is CASCSVGGRTDTQYF. The DNA for the CDR3 is TGCGCCAGTTGCAGTGTCGGGGGGAGGACAGATACGCAGTATTTT.

This clonotype has a handful of counts. The chain employs TRBV9 and TRBJ2-2, with 8 positions matching TRBD1. The CDR3 is 15 amino acids. The junction had 8 bases not matched to a gene; V was cut back by 3 bases and J by 7 bases. From germline, CDR1 is SGDLS and CDR2 YYNGEE. The CDR3 nucleotides are TGTGCCAGCAGCGCGGACAGGGCCCCCATCGGGGAGCTGTTTTTT. The encoded protein is CASSADRAPIGELFF.

The chain couples TRBV4-1 to TRBJ1-3, with TRBD1 matching over 12 bases. Germline lookup yields CDR1 MGHRA and CDR2 YSYEKL. J was trimmed by 0 bases and V by 3 bases; bases with no gene match: 0. The CDR3 sequence is 16 residues long. CDR3 bases: TGCGCCAGCAGCCAGGGACAGGGGGCCTCTGGAAACACCATATATTTT. Amino acid sequence: CASSQGQGASGNTIYF.

This clonotype was recorded many times. The CDR3 nucleotides are TGTGCCAGCAGCTTAGGGTCCACCCCTCGGGACGAGCAGTACTTC. It is translated as CASSLGSTPRDEQYF. The V call is TRBV7-2, the J call TRBJ2-7, with D unclear. Trimming pared 1 base from V and 5 bases from J, leaving 15 bases between. Germline CDR1 and CDR2: SGHTA and FQGNSA. This CDR3 is built from 15 residues. Combining the CDR3 with reference TRBV7-2 and TRBJ2-7 gives the whole variable domain GAGVSQSPSNKVTEKGKDVELRCDPISGHTALYWYRQSLGQGLEFLIYFQGNSAPDKSGLPSDRFSAERTGGSVSTLTIQRTQQEDSAVYLCASSLGSTPRDEQYFGPGTRLTVT.